This T cell receptor (beta chain) came from a study of shared clonotypes between healthy human individuals. Germline lookup yields CDR1 MDHEN and CDR2 SYDVKM. This CDR3 contains 15 residues. Trimming at V came to 6 bases and at J to 5 bases, leaving 10 bases not matched to a gene. The naive CD8 population came from CD45RO-negative cells selected for CCR7, without terminally differentiated effector memory CD45RA+ cells. This clone showed up just once. Genomic DNA of each subset was evenly split across several immunoSEQ plates. Data came from immunoSEQ multiplex PCR; TCRdb stores just in-frame clones and leaves some out. Of some 2,100,000 clones in the sample, more than 85% are singletons; the top ten hold 1.5% to 2%.

The gene calls are TRBV28 and TRBJ2-1, with 7 bases that match TRBD2. This sequence originates from a man between 18 and 29 years old in good health. Some clones in this sample may be carry-over from other donors' samples. Sequenced input: naive CD8+ T cells from PBMCs. The CDR3 protein is CASRVMASGNNEQFF. CDR3 DNA sequence: TGTGCCAGCAGGGTAATGGCTAGCGGAAACAATGAGCAGTTCTTC.